What follows are 26 T cell receptor beta chains derived from one specimen sequenced in a study of tissue T cells after allogeneic stem cell transplantation. Generated by immunoSEQ multiplex PCR, the TCRdb table keeps only in-frame clones and is missing some. The sample has around 7,500 clones, roughly half seen once. Time point in this sample: mouse harvest day 7 after allogeneic transplant. Each mouse received 10^7 T-cell-depleted marrow cells plus 10^6 splenic CD5+ T cells by tail vein. The sample was lymph node tissue. Receptor source: a female BALB/c mouse given C57BL/6 T cells with graft-versus-host disease after an allogeneic hematopoietic cell transplant.

About this clone itself: Gene and germline names: mouse. The DNA ends 1 residue before the CDR3 does, and the rest of the CDR3 is filled in from the germline J gene. This sequence joins TRBV26 and TRBJ2-4; D gene ambiguous. V was cut by 3 bases and J by 0 bases, with 7 bases left in between. This CDR3 region has 14 residues. Germline-derived CDR1 and CDR2 are KGHPV and FQNQEV (reference sequence). The sequenced part of the CDR3 DNA is TGTGCCAGCAGTCTTACAGCTAGTCAAAACACCTTGTAC. Its translation is CASSLTASQNTLY. The whole CDR3 reads CASSLTASQNTLYF.

This clone is deemed medium-sized (0.01 to 0.1%). Gene names refer to mouse genes. The read halts 1 residue ahead of the CDR3 end, with the missing end drawn from the germline J gene. The gene calls are TRBV24 and TRBJ1-4; D gene unclear. Germline CDR1 KGHTA, CDR2 FRNEEI. The CDR3 covers 16 residues. Trimming took off 0 bases at V and 6 bases at J, with 14 bases between the two ends. CDR3 DNA, as far as it was read: TGTGCCAGCAGTCTGTATTACGGGGAGGAGGACGAAAGATTATTT. This gives the protein CASSLYYGEEDERLF. The full CDR3 reads CASSLYYGEEDERLFF.

There are a few counts of this clone. The germline and genes are mouse ones. The CDR3 goes on 1 residue after the read ends, and that part is filled in from the germline J gene. The rearrangement joins TRBV13-1 to TRBJ2-7; the D gene is possibly TRBD1 (6 bases). The length of the CDR3 is 12 residues. The V and J ends lost 3 bases and 6 bases respectively, with 10 bases between them. CDR1 NSHNY and CDR2 SYGAGN come from the germline V gene. This CDR3 is CASSVNRVEQYF. Incomplete CDR3 DNA: TGTGCCAGCAGTGTCAACAGGGTTGAACAGTAC.

This clone has more than one count but fewer than ten. All gene names here are mouse names. The DNA ends 1 residue before the CDR3 does, and the rest of the CDR3 is filled in from the germline J gene. This chain joins TRBV26 and TRBJ2-4; D remains ambiguous. In germline, CDR1 is KGHPV, CDR2 FQNQEV (reference sequence). The CDR3 loop spans 12 amino acids. The germline V and J ends were trimmed by 6 bases and 0 bases, with 4 bases remaining between them. The CDR3 sequence is CASRTSQNTLYF. CDR3 DNA (partial): TGTGCCAGCAGAACTAGTCAAAACACCTTGTAC.

This clone turned up a few times. Gene names refer to mouse genes. Read coverage stops 1 residue before the CDR3 terminus; the germline J gene supplies the remainder. The rearrangement links TRBV26 to TRBJ1-3; possible D gene TRBD1, 6 bases. The CDR3 covers 15 residues. CDR1 and CDR2 from the germline V gene are KGHPV and FQNQEV (reference sequence). V was cut by 3 bases and J by 0 bases, with 9 bases left in between. The covered CDR3 bases are TGTGCCAGCAGTCTACAGGGAATTTCTGGAAATACGCTCTAT. This codes for CASSLQGISGNTLY. The whole CDR3 reads CASSLQGISGNTLYF.

As for this clone: The genes and germline here are from mouse. The read ends 1 residue shy of where the CDR3 ends; the end is completed using the germline J gene. The chain has TRBV29 and TRBJ1-4; 7 bases align to TRBD1. Trimming took 9 bases from V and 5 from J; bases not matched to a gene: 6. Germline V gene data show CDR1 as MSHET and CDR2 as SYDVDS. CDR3 length: 13 residues. The sequenced part of the CDR3 DNA is TGTGCTAGGTGGGACAGATTTAACGAAAGATTATTT. This encodes CARWDRFNERLF. The CDR3 reads in full as CARWDRFNERLFF.

On this clone itself: Each gene name is a mouse one. The CDR3 region is CASGDATDANSDYTF. The CDR3 DNA, read in part, is TGTGCCAGCGGTGATGCAACAGATGCAAACTCCGACTACACC. The chain has TRBV13-2 and TRBJ1-2; D not certain. The read terminates 1 residue ahead of where the CDR3 ends, so the germline J gene completes it. The CDR3 runs 15 residues. Trimming stripped 0 bases from V and 0 bases from J, with 9 bases between. Germline V lookup: CDR1 NNHNN, CDR2 SYGAGS (reference sequence).

This clone has a single count. Gene names denote mouse genes. The read stops 1 residue short of the end of the CDR3; the missing end is completed from the germline J gene. The chain uses TRBV31 and TRBJ2-7, with 10 bases matching TRBD1. Germline V gene sequence: CDR1 GKSSPN, CDR2 SITVG. J lost 4 bases, V lost 0 bases, and 3 bases had no gene match. The CDR3 contains 14 residues. The CDR3 loop reads CAWSLGDRGYEQYF. The sequenced part of the CDR3 DNA is TGTGCCTGGAGTCTAGGGGACAGGGGATATGAACAGTAC.

As regards this clone: Genes and germline are mouse. The CDR3 goes on 1 residue after the read ends, and that part is filled in from the germline J gene. The rearrangement uses TRBV14 and TRBJ2-5; D is unresolved. Trimming pared 5 bases from V and 2 bases from J, leaving 9 bases between. Germline-derived CDR1 and CDR2 are SGHDT and FRDEAV. The CDR3 loop spans 13 amino acids. The CDR3 is CASREGFQDTQYF. CDR3 bases read: TGTGCCAGCAGGGAAGGGTTCCAAGACACCCAGTAC.

Points on this clone: Gene names refer to mouse genes. The CDR3 end falls 1 residue outside the read, so it is completed with the germline J gene. This chain uses TRBV12-1 with TRBJ1-3; no firm D call. The CDR3 loop spans 13 amino acids. CDR1 is SGHSN, CDR2 HYEKVE, per germline. V lost 2 bases to trimming and J lost 0 bases, with 4 bases between them. The CDR3 loop is CASSHNSGNTLYF. CDR3 bases read: TGTGCCAGCTCTCACAATTCTGGAAATACGCTCTAT.

Points on this clone: The gene names here belong to mouse. Here the CDR3 reads CGARSRDRAEQYF. The covered CDR3 bases are TGTGGTGCCCGCTCCCGGGACAGGGCTGAACAGTAC. The chain employs TRBV20 and TRBJ2-7, with 9 nucleotides matching TRBD1. The read stops 1 residue short of the end of the CDR3; the missing end is completed from the germline J gene. Germline V gives CDR1 GFQATS, CDR2 STVNSAI. The V segment lost 6 bases and the J segment 6 bases; nucleotides outside the gene matches: 9. The length of the CDR3 is 13 residues.

This clone was counted a few times. Germline and genes: mouse. The observed sequence ends 1 residue before the CDR3 terminus, with the missing tail filled in from the germline J gene. The chain employs TRBV16 and TRBJ2-7; D possibly uses TRBD1 or TRBD2 (6 bases each). Germline CDR1 is SGHSA and CDR2 is FRNQAP. Trimming shortened V by 4 bases and J by 1 base, and 11 bases separated the two germline ends. The CDR3 contains 14 residues. CDR3 amino acids: CASSSQGGSYEQYF. Incomplete CDR3 DNA: TGTGCAAGCAGCTCCCAAGGGGGGTCCTATGAACAGTAC.

As concerns this clone: Gene names refer to mouse genes. The missing CDR3 end, 1 residue past where the read stops, is filled in from the germline J gene. This rearrangement joins TRBV2 to TRBJ1-2; perhaps TRBD1 as D (5 bases). V dropped 4 bases and J dropped 5 bases, with 8 bases sitting between them. Germline lookup yields CDR1 LGHNA and CDR2 YSYQKL. The CDR3 loop spans 12 amino acids. Partial CDR3 DNA: TGTGCCAGCAGCCTCCAGGGATCCGACTACACC. This codes for CASSLQGSDYT. The entire CDR3 reads CASSLQGSDYTF.

This clone was picked up one time. Mouse names are used for the genes. Read sequence stops 1 residue before the CDR3 end, and the germline J gene provides the missing end. The rearrangement joins TRBV4 to TRBJ2-4; 7 positions match TRBD1. This CDR3 region has 12 residues. Germline V gene data show CDR1 as LGHDT and CDR2 as YNNKQL (reference sequence). Trimming at V came to 4 bases and at J to 5 bases, leaving 0 bases not matched to a gene. CDR3 sequence reads: CASSWDRNTLYF. The part of the CDR3 DNA that was read is TGTGCCAGCAGCTGGGACAGAAACACCTTGTAC.

Comments on this clone: Gene and germline names: mouse. The read ends 1 residue shy of where the CDR3 ends; the end is completed using the germline J gene. J is TRBJ2-1 and V is TRBV20; D is unresolved. The CDR3 runs 11 residues. V lost 3 bases to trimming and J lost 5 bases, with 5 bases between them. CDR1 and CDR2 (germline): GFQATS, STVNSAI. The CDR3 protein is CGARQNAEQFF. The sequenced part of the CDR3 DNA is TGTGGTGCTAGACAGAATGCTGAGCAGTTC. The full variable domain, its missing parts supplied by reference TRBV20 and TRBJ2-1, is GALVYQYPRRTICKSGTSMRMECQAVGFQATSVAWYRQSPQKTFELIALSTVNSAIKYEQNFTQEKFPISHPNLSFSSMTVLNAYLEDRGLYLCGARQNAEQFFGPGTRLTVL.

With respect to this clone: Gene names follow the mouse nomenclature. Read data end 1 residue before the CDR3 end; the end is taken from the germline J gene. The chain is built from TRBV26 and TRBJ1-4, with 8 bases identical to TRBD1. The CDR3 has 14 residues. Germline assignment: CDR1 KGHPV and CDR2 FQNQEV (reference sequence). After removal of 4 bases from V and 6 bases from J, the junction contained 4 bases not matched to a gene. The CDR3 DNA, read in part, is TGTGCCAGCAGTCCAGGCAGGGGGCACGAAAGATTATTT. It yields the protein CASSPGRGHERLF. In full, the CDR3 is CASSPGRGHERLFF.

This clone is classed as medium-sized. These gene names are mouse names. The read ends 1 residue shy of where the CDR3 ends; the end is completed using the germline J gene. The V gene is TRBV3, the J gene TRBJ1-3, with D tentatively TRBD1 (6 bases). The V gene lost 3 bases and the J gene lost 0 bases, with 6 bases spanning the gap. The germline gives CDR1 SNHLY, CDR2 FYNGKV (reference sequence). This CDR3 region has 14 residues. The DNA read from the CDR3 is TGTGCCAGCAGCTTCAGGGGTTCTGGAAATACGCTCTAT. This gives the protein CASSFRGSGNTLY. The entire CDR3 protein reads CASSFRGSGNTLYF.

As regards this clone: Germline and genes here are mouse. The CDR3 goes on 1 residue after the read ends, and that part is filled in from the germline J gene. The chain links TRBV20 to TRBJ2-4; 10 bases align to TRBD2. The CDR3 is 15 amino acids. V dropped 2 bases and J dropped 0; count of bases not matched to a gene: 2. In germline, CDR1 is GFQATS, CDR2 STVNSAI. CDR3 in amino acids: CGARWTGGSQNTLYF. The sequenced CDR3 bases are TGTGGTGCTAGGTGGACTGGGGGTAGTCAAAACACCTTGTAC.

Worth noting for this clone: Gene names refer to mouse genes. Read sequence stops 1 residue before the CDR3 end, and the germline J gene provides the missing end. This chain connects TRBV12-2 to TRBJ2-2; the match to TRBD2 covers 12 bases. CDR1 is SGHLS, CDR2 HYDKME, per germline. After removal of 4 bases from V and 5 bases from J, the junction contained 4 bases not matched to a gene. The CDR3 is 15 residues long. CDR3 region: CASSRDWGETGQLYF. The part of the CDR3 DNA that was read is TGTGCCAGCTCCCGGGACTGGGGGGAGACCGGGCAGCTCTAC.

In its sample, this clone ranks as medium-sized (0.01 to 0.1%). Gene names are mouse gene names. This chain's CDR3 is CASSRDRDEQYF. CDR3 DNA, as far as it was read: TGTGCCAGCAGTCGGGACAGGGATGAACAGTAC. This rearrangement joins TRBV24 to TRBJ2-7; 9 nucleotides match TRBD1. The read halts 1 residue ahead of the CDR3 end, with the missing end drawn from the germline J gene. CDR3 length: 12 amino acids. V gave up 4 bases and J gave up 5 bases; unmatched junction bases: 0. CDR1 KGHTA and CDR2 FRNEEI come from the germline V gene.

Details on this clone: Mouse germline and gene names are used. The read ends 1 residue early relative to the CDR3; the germline J gene fills the gap. The chain uses TRBV15 and TRBJ2-7; TRBD1 aligns across 8 bases. V lost 6 bases to trimming and J lost 2 bases; unmatched junction nucleotides: 6. Germline-derived CDR1 and CDR2 are SGHND and FRSKSL. The CDR3 sequence is 14 residues long. The sequenced CDR3 bases are TGTGCCAGCAGGTCCGGACAGGGAACCTATGAACAGTAC. Its protein is CASRSGQGTYEQY. The CDR3 in its entirety is CASRSGQGTYEQYF.

On this clone itself: Gene names are mouse gene names. The read falls 1 residue short of the CDR3 end, and the missing part is taken from the germline J gene. The chain carries TRBV26 and TRBJ2-3; no definite D call. Between the trimmed V and J ends, which lost 6 bases and 0 bases, there was a span of 7 bases. This CDR3 spans 13 amino acids. Germline V gene data show CDR1 as KGHPV and CDR2 as FQNQEV (reference sequence). The sequenced part of the CDR3 DNA is TGTGCCAGCAGCCCGAGTAGTGCAGAAACGCTGTAT. It specifies CASSPSSAETLY. The whole CDR3 sequence reads CASSPSSAETLYF.

This clone is labeled medium-sized (0.01 to 0.1%). Any gene name here is a mouse gene name. Read sequence stops 1 residue before the CDR3 end, and the germline J gene provides the missing end. The chain recombines TRBV1 with TRBJ1-1; D uncertain. From germline, CDR1 is NSQYPW and CDR2 LRSPGD (reference sequence). The V gene lost 0 bases and the J gene lost 8 bases, with 7 bases spanning the gap. CDR3 length equals 12 residues. The CDR3 is CTCSAEIGEVFF. The sequenced part of the CDR3 DNA is TGCACCTGCAGTGCAGAGATCGGGGAAGTCTTC.

On this clone: The gene names given are mouse names. Read sequence stops 1 residue before the CDR3 end, and the germline J gene provides the missing end. This chain connects TRBV5 to TRBJ2-4; no firm D call. The CDR3 contains 14 residues. Trimming cost V 5 bases and J 0 bases, with 9 bases left between them. CDR1 is LGHNA and CDR2 is YNLKQL in the germline V gene (reference sequence). The sequenced part of the CDR3 DNA is TGTGCCAGCAGCTCGACGGTTAGTCAAAACACCTTGTAC. Amino acid sequence: CASSSTVSQNTLY. The whole CDR3 sequence is CASSSTVSQNTLYF.

Notes on this clone: Gene names and germline refer to mouse. Read sequence stops 1 residue before the CDR3 end, and the germline J gene provides the missing end. J is TRBJ2-4 and V is TRBV13-1; 9 bases are shared with TRBD2. V was clipped by 1 base and J by 4 bases; unmatched bases: 4. The CDR3 consists of 15 residues. Per the germline V gene, CDR1 is NSHNY and CDR2 is SYGAGN. The chain's CDR3 is CASSDRAGGENTLYF. The sequenced CDR3 bases are TGTGCCAGCAGTGATAGGGCTGGGGGGGAAAACACCTTGTAC.

By share, this clone ranks as medium-sized. The listed genes are named as in mouse. Read sequence stops 1 residue before the CDR3 end, and the germline J gene provides the missing end. V gene TRBV12-1 combines with J gene TRBJ2-4; 10 bases fit TRBD2. The CDR3 has 15 amino acids. Germline V gene lookup returns CDR1 SGHSN and CDR2 HYEKVE. The trim removed 2 bases at V and 2 bases at J, leaving 3 bases unmatched. Partial CDR3 DNA: TGTGCCAGCTCTCGCGGACTGGGGGTTCAAAACACCTTGTAC. Its translation: CASSRGLGVQNTLY. The complete CDR3 reads CASSRGLGVQNTLYF.